This TCR beta chain was recorded in a study of regulatory T cells in long-lasting Graves disease. In this sample, this clonotype turned up many times. Described time point: persistent/refractory GD, antithyroid drugs over 5 years with positive TRAb. The TCR library was prepared using RNA isolated from PBMCs. Libraries of TCR beta came from iRepertoire HTBI primers plus Arm-PCR of CDR3 regions. TCRdb re-analysed the multiplex PCR reads in MiXCR, keeping a single row per CDR3 protein. There are hundreds of thousands of distinct CDR3 sequences in the sample; around 21% occur only once, and 7% to 10% lies in the top ten. The germline V and J ends were trimmed by 6 bases and 0 bases, with 9 bases remaining between them. Germline CDR1 reads SGHTA; CDR2 reads FQGTGA. CDR3 length: 13 residues.

The source is a female donor with Graves disease. The genes are TRBV7-3 and TRBJ2-7; perhaps TRBD1 as D (5 bases). The sample here was peripheral blood mononuclear cells (PBMCs), taken when the disease was refractory, from a patient treated with antithyroid drugs. The CDR3 protein is CASRSGHSYEQYF. The CDR3 DNA reads as TGTGCCAGCAGGTCCGGACACTCCTACGAGCAGTACTTC.